This TCR beta chain came from a study of PD-1 blockade in classical Hodgkin lymphoma. Study at large: Patients in the cohort were put on intravenous nivolumab, 3 mg/kg every 2 weeks.

Findings of the study overall: Newly diagnosed patients were said to have less baseline TCR diversity than healthy donors did.

This table comes from immunoSEQ multiplex PCR, and its TCRdb copy is limited to in-frame clones, with some not included. The table has about 18,000 clones, roughly 83% seen once. Germline V gene lookup returns CDR1 WNHNN and CDR2 SYGVQD (reference sequence). The CDR3 sequence is 15 residues long. V dropped 0 bases and J dropped 2 bases, with 10 bases sitting between them. Turning to this clone: Its antigen is unidentified.

Described time point: cycle 4 day 1 (C4D1), after six to seven weeks of nivolumab. All trial patients relapsed after autologous stem cell transplantation. Using magnetic negative selection, the CD4+ T cells were separated out of thawed PBMCs. The V and J genes are TRBV10-1 and TRBJ1-2; D gene ambiguous. The material sequenced was CD4+ T cells from blood, taken before the fourth cycle of nivolumab. This clonotype was sampled from a human donor with classical Hodgkin lymphoma. CDR3 in DNA: TGCGCCAGCAGTGAGTCCCCGACACCGAACTATGGCTACACCTTC. Protein product: CASSESPTPNYGYTF.